This record covers a single T cell receptor beta chain. Its antigen remains unidentified. Germline V lookup: CDR1 LGHNA, CDR2 YSLEER. This CDR3 has 18 amino acids. The sample comes from a study of monozygotic twins with inflammatory bowel disease. Findings and limits, study-wide: Immunosuppressive treatments were not uniform, and this may have added variability to patient repertoires. Twins with IBD had fewer clonotypes in common with others than healthy twins, particularly during disease activity.

Molecular identifiers with 6-nucleotide sample barcodes were added during cDNA synthesis via template switching. TCRdb derives one entry per CDR3 protein from the 5' RACE reads, leaving out DNA. This repertoire includes more than 300,000 distinct CDR3 sequences. This clonotype was sampled from a human donor with ulcerative colitis or Crohn's disease, or a healthy co-twin of an affected twin (not recorded which). Sequenced: blood. J is TRBJ1-3 and V is TRBV4-3. CDR3 loop: CASSQDGLVKSSGNTIYF.